Detailed here is one T cell receptor (beta chain). This clonotype was detected ten times or more. The antigen it binds to is not known. The input lacks base qualities; no much larger clone sits a single base away. The lymph node samples were taken from the axillary draining lymph nodes of breast cancer patients. The source of the sample is a study of breast tumors, draining lymph nodes, adjacent tissues (dated by TCRdb to 2016 to 2017). For the wider study: TCR beta repertoires were compared across tumor, adjacent nontumor tissue and axillary lymph nodes obtained from breast cancer patients. In human breast cancer, the study set out to assess how tumor, surrounding tissue and draining lymph node repertoires relate to one another and whether T cells might be exchanged between them. Overall study results and their limits: Tumor and nontumor tissue repertoires were significantly more similar in luminal-like than in basal-like breast cancer. Tumor T-cell repertoires showed less diversity than lymph node repertoires and more diversity than nontumor tissue repertoires, and tumor T-cell repertoires showed preferential V and J gene usage. The study presented the conclusion that tumor T cells originate in lymph nodes as consistent with a hypothesis, not as something directly demonstrated. A scenario in which most tumor T cells derive from the lymph node and then expand within tumor tissue was judged to be consistent with the data.

For sequencing, an Illumina HiSeq 2000 was employed. Multiplex PCR amplification was used to build the TCR beta chain libraries. High-throughput sequencing was used to analyze the amplified TCR beta chain products. TCRdb applied fastp at Q25 and MiXCR to the public reads, then kept only in-frame beta chains. Here each entry gathers all rows of one CDR3 protein and keeps the most common genes and DNA. This sample holds about 230,000 distinct CDR3 sequences; about 32% were observed only once. 1.1% to 1.5% of the sample is held by the ten biggest clonotypes. CDR1 and CDR2 (SGHTA, FQGNSA) derive from the germline V gene. V and J lose 7 bases and 1 base, and a span of 19 bases separates them. The CDR3 has 17 amino acids, counting the end cysteine and phenylalanine. The DNA shown is the 51-base CDR3, in frame from base 1.

The source material was axillary lymph node tissue. The chain employs TRBV7-2 and TRBJ2-2; no confident D gene assignment can be made. The sequence was collected from a female donor with breast cancer. Some clones in this sample may be carry-over from other donors' samples. The nucleotides are TGTGCCAGCACCTCGAGAAGCCACCTACTGAACACCGGGGAGCTGTTTTTT. The translation is CASTSRSHLLNTGELFF.